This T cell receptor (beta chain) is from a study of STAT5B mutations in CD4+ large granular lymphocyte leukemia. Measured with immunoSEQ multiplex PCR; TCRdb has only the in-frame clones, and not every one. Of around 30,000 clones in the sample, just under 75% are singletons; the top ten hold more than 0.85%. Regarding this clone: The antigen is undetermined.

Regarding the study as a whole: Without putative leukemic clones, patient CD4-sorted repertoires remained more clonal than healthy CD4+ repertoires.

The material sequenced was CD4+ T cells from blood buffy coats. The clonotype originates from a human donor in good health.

The CDR3 coding sequence is TGTGCCAGCAGGCAGACAGGGGGTGGCTACACCTTC. It codes for CASRQTGGGYTF. The rearrangement uses TRBV5-8 and TRBJ1-2, with TRBD1 matching over 9 bases. Looked up from germline, CDR1 is SGHTS and CDR2 is YDEGEE. The CDR3 contains 12 residues. The ends lost 5 bases at V and 7 bases at J; junction bases unmatched: 3.